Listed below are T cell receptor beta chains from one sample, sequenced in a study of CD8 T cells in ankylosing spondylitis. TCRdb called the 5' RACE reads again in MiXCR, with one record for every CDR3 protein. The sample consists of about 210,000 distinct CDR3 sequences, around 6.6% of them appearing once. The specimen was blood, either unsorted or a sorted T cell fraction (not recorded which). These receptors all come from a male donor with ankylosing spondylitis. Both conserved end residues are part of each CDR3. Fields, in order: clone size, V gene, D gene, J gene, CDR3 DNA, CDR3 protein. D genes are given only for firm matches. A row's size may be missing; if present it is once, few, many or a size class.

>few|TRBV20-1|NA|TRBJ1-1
TGCAGTGTTGACACTGAAGCTTTCTTT
CSVDTEAFF
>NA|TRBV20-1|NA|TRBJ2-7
TGCAGTGCTAGTTTGGCCGGGAGCTGGGGGGAGCAGTACTTC
CSASLAGSWGEQYF
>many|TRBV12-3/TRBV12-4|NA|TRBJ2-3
TGTGCCAGCAGTTTCCTCGGCAAGGGGGATACGCAGTATTTT
CASSFLGKGDTQYF
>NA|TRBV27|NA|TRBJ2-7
TGTGCCAGTCTCCTTACCCCGGCTTCGGCCCTCTACGAGCAGTACTTC
CASLLTPASALYEQYF
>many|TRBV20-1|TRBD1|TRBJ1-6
TGCAGTGCTAAGACAGGGTTAAGTTCACCCCTCCACTTT
CSAKTGLSSPLHF
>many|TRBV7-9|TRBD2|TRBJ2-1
TGTGCCAGCAGCCCCGGGACTATAAATGAGCAGTTCTTC
CASSPGTINEQFF
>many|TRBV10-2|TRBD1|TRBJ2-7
TGCGCCAGCAGTCACAGGGGGCGGTCCTACGAGCAGTACTTC
CASSHRGRSYEQYF
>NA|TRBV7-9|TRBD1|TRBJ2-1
TGTGCCAGCAGCGGACAGGGATCCTACAATGAGCAGTTCTTC
CASSGQGSYNEQFF
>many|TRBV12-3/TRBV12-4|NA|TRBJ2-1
TGTGCCAGCAGTCCTATCAGGGTCCATGAGCAGTTCTTC
CASSPIRVHEQFF
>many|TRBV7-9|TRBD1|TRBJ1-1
TGTGCCAGCAGCTCAGGGGACAGGGGCACTGAAGCTTTCTTT
CASSSGDRGTEAFF
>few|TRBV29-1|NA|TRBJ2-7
TGCAGCGTTGTCGAGGGTGAGGGCTACGAGCAGTACTTC
CSVVEGEGYEQYF
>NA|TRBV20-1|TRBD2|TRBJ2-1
TGCAGTGCTCCGACTAGCGGGGTCTACAATGAGCAGTTCTTC
CSAPTSGVYNEQFF
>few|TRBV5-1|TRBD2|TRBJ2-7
TGCGCCAGCAGCTTGGTGGCTAGCGGGAGGTTTGGCGAGCAGTACTTC
CASSLVASGRFGEQYF
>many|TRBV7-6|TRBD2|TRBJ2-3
TGTGCCAGCAGCTTATGGACTAGCGGGGGGCAGGGAGATACGCAGTATTTT
CASSLWTSGGQGDTQYF
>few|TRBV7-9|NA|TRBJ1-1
TGTGCCAGCGCGGGGGGGGACTCGGGAGCTTTCTTT
CASAGGDSGAFF
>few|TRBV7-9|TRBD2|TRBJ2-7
TGTGCCAGCAGCTCAGCTACCGGGACTAGGCCAGAGCAGTACTTC
CASSSATGTRPEQYF
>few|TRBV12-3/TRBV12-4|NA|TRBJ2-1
TGTACGACCAGGGTGTATGAGCAGTTCTTC
CTTRVYEQFF
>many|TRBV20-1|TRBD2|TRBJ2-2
TGCAGTGCTAGACGACTAGCGGGAATGGCCGGGGAGCTGTTTTTT
CSARRLAGMAGELFF
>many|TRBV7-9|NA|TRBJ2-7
TGTGCCAGCAGCTTGGGAACCGGCGAGCAGTACTTC
CASSLGTGEQYF
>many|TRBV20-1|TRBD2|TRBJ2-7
TGCAGTGCTCGGACTAGCGGTCTCTACGAGCAGTACTTC
CSARTSGLYEQYF
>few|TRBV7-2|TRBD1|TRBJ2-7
TGTGCCAGCAGCTCTCGATCCGCAGGGGGCAGAACCTACGAGCAGTACTTC
CASSSRSAGGRTYEQYF
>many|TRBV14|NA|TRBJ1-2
TGTGCCAGCAGCCAAGGGCAGGGGCCAGAATTAGTCTATGGCTACACCTTC
CASSQGQGPELVYGYTF
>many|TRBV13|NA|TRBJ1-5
TGTGCCAGCAGCTTAGGACCCGGGATAGCTGGCAATCAGCCCCAGCATTTT
CASSLGPGIAGNQPQHF
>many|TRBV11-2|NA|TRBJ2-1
TGTGCCAGCAGGGGGGGGCTTACCCCCAATGAGCAGTTCTTC
CASRGGLTPNEQFF
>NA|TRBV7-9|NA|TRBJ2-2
TGTGCCAGCAGCTTAGACCCCCGGACAGTCACCGGGGAGCTGTTTTTT
CASSLDPRTVTGELFF
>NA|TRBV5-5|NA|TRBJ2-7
TGTGCCAGCAGCTTGCTGAACGGACCCTACGAGCAGTACTTC
CASSLLNGPYEQYF
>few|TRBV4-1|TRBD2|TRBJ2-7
TGCGCCAGCGGGAGTGGAGTAGCGGGAGGTCTTGGCTACGAGCAGTACTTC
CASGSGVAGGLGYEQYF
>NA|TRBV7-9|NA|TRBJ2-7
TGTGCCAGCAGCCACCCATCTGAGCAGTACTTC
CASSHPSEQYF
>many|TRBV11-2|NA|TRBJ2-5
TGTGCCAGCAGCCGACCACTAGAGAAGACCCAGTACTTC
CASSRPLEKTQYF
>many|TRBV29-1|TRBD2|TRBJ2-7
TGCAGCGTTGACCAGGGACTAGCGGGAGGCGAGCAGTACTTC
CSVDQGLAGGEQYF
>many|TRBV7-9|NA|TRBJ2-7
TGTGCCAGCAGCCCCCCAACCGATCCCTCGGAGCAGTACTTC
CASSPPTDPSEQYF
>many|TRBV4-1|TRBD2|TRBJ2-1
TGCGCCACCAGGATGGGGACTAGCTCCAATGAGCAGTTCTTC
CATRMGTSSNEQFF
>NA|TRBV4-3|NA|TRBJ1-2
TGCGCCAGCAGCCAAGATGCCGGACAGCTAAACTATGGCTACACCTTC
CASSQDAGQLNYGYTF